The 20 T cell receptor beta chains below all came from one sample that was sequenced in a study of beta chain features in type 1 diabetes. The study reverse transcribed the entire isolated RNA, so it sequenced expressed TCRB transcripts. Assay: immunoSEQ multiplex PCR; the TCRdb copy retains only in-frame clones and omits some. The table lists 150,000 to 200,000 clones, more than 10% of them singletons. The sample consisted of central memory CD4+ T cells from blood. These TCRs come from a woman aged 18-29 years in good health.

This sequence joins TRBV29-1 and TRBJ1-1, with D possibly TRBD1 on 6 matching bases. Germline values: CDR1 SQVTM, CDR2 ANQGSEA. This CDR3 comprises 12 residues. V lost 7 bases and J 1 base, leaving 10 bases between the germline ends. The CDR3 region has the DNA TGCAGCGCGGACAGAGCGAACACTGAAGCTTTCTTT. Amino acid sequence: CSADRANTEAFF. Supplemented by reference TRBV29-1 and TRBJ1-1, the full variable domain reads SAVISQKPSRDICQRGTSLTIQCQVDSQVTMMFWYRQQPGQSLTLIATANQGSEATYESGFVIDKFPISRPNLTFSTLTVSNMSPEDSSIYLCSADRANTEAFFGQGTRLTVV.

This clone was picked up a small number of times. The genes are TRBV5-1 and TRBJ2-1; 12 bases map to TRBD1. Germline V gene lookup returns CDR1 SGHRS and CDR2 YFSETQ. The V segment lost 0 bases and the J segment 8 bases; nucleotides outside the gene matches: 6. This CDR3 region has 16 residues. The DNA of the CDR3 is TGCGCCAGCAGCTTGGATGGGACAGGGGGCTTCGATGAGCAGTTCTTC. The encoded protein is CASSLDGTGGFDEQFF.

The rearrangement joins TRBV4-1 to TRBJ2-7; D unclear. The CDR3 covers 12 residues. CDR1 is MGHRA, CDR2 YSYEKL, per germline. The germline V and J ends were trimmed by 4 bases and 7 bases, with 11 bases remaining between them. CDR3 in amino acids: CASSPDFGEQYF. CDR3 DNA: TGCGCCAGCAGCCCCGACTTTGGAGAGCAGTACTTC.

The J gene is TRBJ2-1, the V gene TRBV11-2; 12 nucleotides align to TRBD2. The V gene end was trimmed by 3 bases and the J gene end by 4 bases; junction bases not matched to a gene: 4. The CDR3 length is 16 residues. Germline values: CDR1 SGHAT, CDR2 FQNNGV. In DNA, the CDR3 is TGTGCCAGCAGCTTTAGACTAGCGGGGGCTTACAATGAGCAGTTCTTC. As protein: CASSFRLAGAYNEQFF.

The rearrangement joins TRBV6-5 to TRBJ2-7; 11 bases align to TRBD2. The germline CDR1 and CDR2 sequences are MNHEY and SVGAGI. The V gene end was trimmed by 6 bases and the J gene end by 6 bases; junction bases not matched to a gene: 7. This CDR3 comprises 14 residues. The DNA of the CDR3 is TGTGCCAGCAGCCCTACTAGCGGGAGCTCCGAGCAGTACTTC. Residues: CASSPTSGSSEQYF.

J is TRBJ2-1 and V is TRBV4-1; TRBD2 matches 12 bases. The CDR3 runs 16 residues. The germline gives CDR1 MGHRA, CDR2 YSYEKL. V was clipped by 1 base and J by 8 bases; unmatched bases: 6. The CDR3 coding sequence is TGCGCCAGCAGCCAAGTCAAGACTAGCGGGAGATATGAGCAGTTCTTC. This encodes CASSQVKTSGRYEQFF.

CDR3: CASSYLSGRANEKLFF. CDR3 coding DNA: TGTGCCAGCAGTTACCTAAGCGGCAGAGCTAATGAAAAACTGTTTTTT. The rearrangement joins TRBV6-5 to TRBJ1-4, with D unresolved. The V end was cut by 2 bases, the J end by 3 bases, with 13 bases between. The CDR3 contains 16 residues. The germline CDR1 and CDR2 sequences are MNHEY and SVGAGI.

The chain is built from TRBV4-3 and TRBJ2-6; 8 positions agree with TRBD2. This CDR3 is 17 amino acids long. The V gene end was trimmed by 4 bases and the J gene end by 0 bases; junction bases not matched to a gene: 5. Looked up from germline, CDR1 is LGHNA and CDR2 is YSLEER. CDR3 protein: CASSRGAGGSGANVLTF. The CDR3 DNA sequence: TGCGCCAGCAGCCGCGGTGCGGGGGGCTCTGGGGCCAACGTCCTGACTTTC.

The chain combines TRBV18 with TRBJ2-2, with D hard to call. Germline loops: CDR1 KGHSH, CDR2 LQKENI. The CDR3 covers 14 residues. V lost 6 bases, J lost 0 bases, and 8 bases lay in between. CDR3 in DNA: TGTGCCAGCTCCCGAGACTCGAACACCGGGGAGCTGTTTTTT. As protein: CASSRDSNTGELFF.

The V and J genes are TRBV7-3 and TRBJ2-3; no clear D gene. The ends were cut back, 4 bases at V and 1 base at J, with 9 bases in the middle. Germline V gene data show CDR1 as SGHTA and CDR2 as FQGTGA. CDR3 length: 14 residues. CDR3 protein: CASSSRWGTDTQYF. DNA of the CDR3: TGTGCCAGCAGCTCCAGGTGGGGCACAGATACGCAGTATTTT.

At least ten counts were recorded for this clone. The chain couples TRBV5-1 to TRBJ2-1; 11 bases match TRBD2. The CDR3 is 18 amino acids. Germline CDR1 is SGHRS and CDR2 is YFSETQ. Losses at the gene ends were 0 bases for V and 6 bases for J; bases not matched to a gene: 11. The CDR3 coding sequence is TGCGCCAGCAGCTTGGTTCTAGCGGGAGGCCCCCGGGGCAATGAGCAGTTCTTC. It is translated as CASSLVLAGGPRGNEQFF.

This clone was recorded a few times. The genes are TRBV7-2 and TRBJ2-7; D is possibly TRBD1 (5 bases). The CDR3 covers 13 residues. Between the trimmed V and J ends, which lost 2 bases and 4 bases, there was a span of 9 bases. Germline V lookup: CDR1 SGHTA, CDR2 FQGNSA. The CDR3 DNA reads TGTGCCAGCAGCTTACCAGGGTCTTACGAGCAGTACTTC. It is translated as CASSLPGSYEQYF.

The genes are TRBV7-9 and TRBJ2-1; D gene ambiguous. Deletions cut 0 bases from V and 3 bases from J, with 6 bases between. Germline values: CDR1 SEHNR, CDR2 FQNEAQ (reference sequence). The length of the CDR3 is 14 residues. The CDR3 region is CASSLAEIYNEQFF. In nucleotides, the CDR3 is TGTGCCAGCAGCTTAGCCGAGATCTACAATGAGCAGTTCTTC.

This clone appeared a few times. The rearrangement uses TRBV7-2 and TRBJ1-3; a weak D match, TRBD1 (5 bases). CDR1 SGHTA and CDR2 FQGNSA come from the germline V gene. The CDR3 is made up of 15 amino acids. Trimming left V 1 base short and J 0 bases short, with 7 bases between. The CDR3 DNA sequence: TGTGCCAGCAGCTTAGGGGGCGTCTCTGGAAACACCATATATTTT. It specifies CASSLGGVSGNTIYF.

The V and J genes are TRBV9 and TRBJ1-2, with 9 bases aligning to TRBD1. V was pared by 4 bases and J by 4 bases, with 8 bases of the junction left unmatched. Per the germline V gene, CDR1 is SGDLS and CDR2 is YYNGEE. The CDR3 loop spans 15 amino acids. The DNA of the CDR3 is TGTGCCAGCAGCTCGCGGCCGGGACAGGGCTATGGCTACACCTTC. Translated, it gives CASSSRPGQGYGYTF.

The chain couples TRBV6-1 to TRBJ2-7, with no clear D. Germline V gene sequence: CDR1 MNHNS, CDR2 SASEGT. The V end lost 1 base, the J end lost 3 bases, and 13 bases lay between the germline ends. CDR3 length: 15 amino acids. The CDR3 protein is CASSEVGVPYYEQYF. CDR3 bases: TGTGCCAGCAGTGAAGTAGGAGTTCCGTACTACGAGCAGTACTTC.

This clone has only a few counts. The CDR3 reads CASSFVDSYNEQFF. The CDR3 region has the DNA TGCGCCAGCAGCTTTGTAGATTCCTACAATGAGCAGTTCTTC. This chain uses TRBV5-1 with TRBJ2-1; unclear D gene. Between the trimmed V and J ends, which lost 2 bases and 1 base, there was a span of 7 bases. CDR1 and CDR2 (germline): SGHRS, YFSETQ. This CDR3 contains 14 residues.

The CDR3 DNA is TGTGCCAGCAGCTTAGGGGACAGGAGTTTAGCGTACACCTTC. Protein product: CASSLGDRSLAYTF. The chain joins TRBV11-2 to TRBJ1-2, with 8 nucleotides matching TRBD1. After removal of 1 base from V and 11 bases from J, the junction contained 9 bases not matched to a gene. The CDR3 extends over 14 amino acids. Per the germline V gene, CDR1 is SGHAT and CDR2 is FQNNGV. The full variable domain, its missing parts supplied by reference TRBV11-2 and TRBJ1-2, is EAGVAQSPRYKIIEKRQSVAFWCNPISGHATLYWYQQILGQGPKLLIQFQNNGVVDDSQLPKDRFSAERLKGVDSTLKIQPAKLEDSAVYLCASSLGDRSLAYTFGSGTRLTVV.

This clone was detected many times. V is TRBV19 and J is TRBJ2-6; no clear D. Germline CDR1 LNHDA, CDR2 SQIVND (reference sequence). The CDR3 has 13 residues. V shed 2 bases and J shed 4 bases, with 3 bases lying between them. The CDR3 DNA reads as TGTGCCAGTAGTATACAAGGGGCCAACGTCCTGACTTTC. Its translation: CASSIQGANVLTF.

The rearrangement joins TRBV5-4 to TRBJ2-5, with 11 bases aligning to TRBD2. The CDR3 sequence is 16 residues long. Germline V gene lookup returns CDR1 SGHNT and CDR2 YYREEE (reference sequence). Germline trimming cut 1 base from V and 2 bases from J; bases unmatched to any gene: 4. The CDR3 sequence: CASSLRLAGRQETQYF. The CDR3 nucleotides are TGTGCCAGCAGCTTGCGACTAGCGGGGAGACAAGAGACCCAGTACTTC.